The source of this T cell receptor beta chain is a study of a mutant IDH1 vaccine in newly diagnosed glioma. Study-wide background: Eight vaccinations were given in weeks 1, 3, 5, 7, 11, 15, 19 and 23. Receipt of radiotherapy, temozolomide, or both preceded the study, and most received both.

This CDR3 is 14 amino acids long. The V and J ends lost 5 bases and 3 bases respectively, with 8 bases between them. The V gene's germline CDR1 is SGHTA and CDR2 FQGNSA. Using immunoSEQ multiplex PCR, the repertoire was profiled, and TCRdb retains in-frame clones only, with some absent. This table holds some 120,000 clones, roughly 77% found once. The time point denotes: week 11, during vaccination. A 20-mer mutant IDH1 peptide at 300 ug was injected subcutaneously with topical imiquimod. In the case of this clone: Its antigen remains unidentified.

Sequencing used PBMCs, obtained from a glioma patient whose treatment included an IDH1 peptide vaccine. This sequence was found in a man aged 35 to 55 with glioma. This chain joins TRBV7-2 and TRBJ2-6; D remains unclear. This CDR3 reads CASSQEVGANVLTF. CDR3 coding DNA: TGTGCCAGCAGCCAAGAGGTTGGGGCCAACGTCCTGACTTTC.